This note documents a single T cell receptor beta chain sequence. The CDR3 sequence is 11 residues long. V shed 3 bases, J shed 15 bases, and the junction held 5 bases outside the gene matches. In germline, CDR1 is LNHDA, CDR2 SQIVND (reference sequence). Authors' analysis steps: Estimated nucleated cell counts came from reference gene primer amplification. Only in-frame clones appear in the TCRdb table, and some are missing; sequencing was by immunoSEQ multiplex PCR. V and J calls and clone size are given by that table; D and trimming were obtained from the DNA. This sample has about 320,000 clones, with roughly 90% found just once. These data are taken from a study of blood T cell repertoires in COVID-19.

V gene TRBV19 combines with J gene TRBJ1-5; the match to TRBD1 covers 7 bases. The sample consisted of peripheral blood. The sequence derives from a young man who had recovered from COVID-19. CDR3 nucleotide sequence: TGTGCCAGTAGTATTGGTACAGGGGTGCATTTT. Its protein is CASSIGTGVHF.